Below are 11 T cell receptor beta chains sequenced from a single sample in a study of cytomegalovirus exposure and HLA in healthy donors. PCR amplification relied on 60 Vbeta primers (plus 13 Jbeta primers). Profiling relied on immunoSEQ multiplex PCR, and the TCRdb table lists in-frame clones only, not all of them. This table holds under 45,000 clones. Specimen: PBMCs. Receptor source: a male donor in good health and CMV-seronegative.

This chain joins TRBV13 and TRBJ2-1; 12 nucleotides line up with TRBD2. The CDR3 is 16 amino acids. Per the germline V gene, CDR1 is PRHDT and CDR2 is FYEKMQ (reference sequence). The V segment lost 4 bases and the J segment 7 bases; nucleotides outside the gene matches: 8. This CDR3 is CASSSALAGGLNEQFF. For the CDR3, the DNA is TGTGCCAGCAGCTCCGCTCTAGCGGGGGGGCTGAATGAGCAGTTCTTC. The full variable domain, completed using reference TRBV13 and TRBJ2-1, is AAGVIQSPRHLIKEKRETATLKCYPIPRHDTVYWYQQGPGQDPQFLISFYEKMQSDKGSIPDRFSAQQFSDYHSELNMSSLELGDSALYFCASSSALAGGLNEQFFGPGTRLTVL.

J is TRBJ2-2 and V is TRBV19; D is ambiguous. Deletions cut 3 bases from V and 2 bases from J, with 13 bases between. Germline assignment: CDR1 LNHDA and CDR2 SQIVND (reference sequence). The CDR3 totals 16 residues. The DNA of the CDR3 is TGTGCCAGTAGTATCCAGTCCCTTTCCAACACCGGGGAGCTGTTTTTT. This sequence encodes CASSIQSLSNTGELFF.

V and J are TRBV5-5 and TRBJ1-2; D not resolved. The CDR3 covers 13 residues. The V end was cut by 1 base, the J end by 6 bases, with 10 bases between. The germline V gene encodes CDR1 SGHKS and CDR2 YYEKEE (reference sequence). The DNA for the CDR3 is TGTGCCAGCAGCTTGTTGGAGGCGAATGGCTACACCTTC. Protein: CASSLLEANGYTF.

This sequence joins TRBV19 and TRBJ2-3; 12 bases agree with TRBD2. V trimming: 5 bases; J trimming: 4 bases; junction bases outside the gene matches: 1. The germline V gene has CDR1 LNHDA and CDR2 SQIVND (reference sequence). The CDR3 spans 14 residues. CDR3 residues: CASSGLAGPDTQYF. Here the CDR3 DNA reads TGTGCCAGTAGTGGACTAGCGGGGCCAGATACGCAGTATTTT.

The CDR3 protein is CAISDIGQGSSGQYF. The CDR3 bases are TGTGCCATCAGTGATATAGGACAGGGTAGTTCCGGGCAGTACTTC. This chain connects TRBV10-3 to TRBJ2-7; TRBD1 agrees at 8 bases. The J segment lost 9 bases and the V segment lost 3 bases, leaving 13 bases of the junction unmatched. Germline V lookup: CDR1 ENHRY, CDR2 SYGVKD. CDR3 size: 15 residues.

The gene calls are TRBV9 and TRBJ1-5; D unclear. The CDR3 totals 13 residues. CDR1 is SGDLS, CDR2 YYNGEE, per germline. Trimming took 5 bases from V and 3 from J, leaving 9 bases between them. The chain's CDR3 is CASRAINNQPQHF. The CDR3 DNA is TGTGCCAGCAGAGCGATTAACAATCAGCCCCAGCATTTT.

The chain has TRBV10-3 and TRBJ2-3, with TRBD2 as a possible D gene (5 bases). The V and J ends lost 8 bases and 10 bases respectively, with 16 bases between them. The germline CDR1 and CDR2 sequences are ENHRY and SYGVKD. The CDR3 sequence is 12 residues long. CDR3 residues: CAIGEAVGSQYF. The CDR3 region has the DNA TGTGCCATCGGGGAAGCGGTGGGGTCGCAGTATTTT.

The chain links TRBV7-7 to TRBJ2-5; tentative D call: TRBD2 (5 bases). CDR1 is SSHAT, CDR2 FNYEAQ, per germline (reference sequence). Trimming cost V 4 bases and J 1 base, with 10 bases left between them. This CDR3 spans 14 amino acids. As DNA, the CDR3 is TGTGCCAGCAGCTCTGGACTCACCCAAGAGACCCAGTACTTC. Its translation: CASSSGLTQETQYF.

In nucleotides, the CDR3 is TGTGCCAGCAGTGATTCCAGCGGGGGGATCAATGAGCAGTTCTTC. Residues: CASSDSSGGINEQFF. The chain combines TRBV2 with TRBJ2-1; 9 nucleotides line up with TRBD2. The V gene end was trimmed by 3 bases and the J gene end by 6 bases; junction bases not matched to a gene: 6. Germline CDR1 is SNHLY and CDR2 is FYNNEI. This CDR3 contains 15 residues.

The V gene is TRBV6-6, the J gene TRBJ2-5; 13 nucleotides match TRBD2. CDR3 length: 16 residues. Germline CDR1 MNHNY, CDR2 SVGAGI (reference sequence). Unmatched junction bases numbered 5, after V lost 6 bases and J lost 1 base. CDR3 in DNA: TGTGCCAGCAGCCTCACTAGCGGGGGGGGCCAAGAGACCCAGTACTTC. Its translation: CASSLTSGGGQETQYF.

The genes are TRBV7-2 and TRBJ1-1; D is undetermined. The germline gives CDR1 SGHTA, CDR2 FQGNSA. The CDR3 has 13 residues. Trimming cost V 8 bases and J 11 bases, with 21 bases left between them. The CDR3 spells CASPPEGGPGAFF. CDR3 bases: TGTGCCAGCCCCCCAGAGGGAGGACCCGGGGCTTTCTTT.